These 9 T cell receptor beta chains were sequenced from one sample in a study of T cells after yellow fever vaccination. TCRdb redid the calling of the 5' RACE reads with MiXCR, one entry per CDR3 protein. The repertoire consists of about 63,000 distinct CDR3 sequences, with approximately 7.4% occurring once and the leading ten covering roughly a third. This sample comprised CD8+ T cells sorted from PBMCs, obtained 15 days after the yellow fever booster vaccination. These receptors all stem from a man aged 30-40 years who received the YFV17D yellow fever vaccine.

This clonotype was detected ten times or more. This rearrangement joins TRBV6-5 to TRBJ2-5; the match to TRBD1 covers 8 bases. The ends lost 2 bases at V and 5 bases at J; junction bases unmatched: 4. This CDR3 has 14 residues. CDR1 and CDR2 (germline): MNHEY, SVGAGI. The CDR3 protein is CASSYTGGVETQYF. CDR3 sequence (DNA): TGTGCCAGCAGTTACACAGGGGGTGTGGAGACCCAGTACTTC.

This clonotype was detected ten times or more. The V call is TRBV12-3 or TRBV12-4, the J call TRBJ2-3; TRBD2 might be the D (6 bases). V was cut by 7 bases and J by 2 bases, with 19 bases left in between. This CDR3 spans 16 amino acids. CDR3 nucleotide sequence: TGTGCCAGCACTCTCACGGGAGTAACAGACACAGATACGCAGTATTTT. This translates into CASTLTGVTDTDTQYF.

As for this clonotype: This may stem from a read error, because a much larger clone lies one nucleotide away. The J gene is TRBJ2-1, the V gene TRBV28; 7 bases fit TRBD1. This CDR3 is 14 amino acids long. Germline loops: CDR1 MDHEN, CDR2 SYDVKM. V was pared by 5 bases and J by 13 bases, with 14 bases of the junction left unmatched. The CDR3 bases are TGTGCCAGCAGTGACAGGGCGTCGGTCCCGCCCCAGTTCTTC. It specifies CASSDRASVPPQFF. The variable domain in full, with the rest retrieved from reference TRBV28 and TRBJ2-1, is DVKVTQSSRYLVKRTGEKVFLECVQDMDHENMFWYRQDPGLGLRLIYFSYDVKMKEKGDIPEGYSVSREKKERFSLILESASTNQTSMYLCASSDRASVPPQFFGPGTRLTVL.

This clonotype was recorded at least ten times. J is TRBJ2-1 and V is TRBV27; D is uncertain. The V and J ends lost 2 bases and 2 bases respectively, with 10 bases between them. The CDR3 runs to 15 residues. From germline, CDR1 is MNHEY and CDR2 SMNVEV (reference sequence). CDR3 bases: TGTGCCAGCAGTTTAGGTGGGCCCCCCTACAATGAGCAGTTCTTC. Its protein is CASSLGGPPYNEQFF.

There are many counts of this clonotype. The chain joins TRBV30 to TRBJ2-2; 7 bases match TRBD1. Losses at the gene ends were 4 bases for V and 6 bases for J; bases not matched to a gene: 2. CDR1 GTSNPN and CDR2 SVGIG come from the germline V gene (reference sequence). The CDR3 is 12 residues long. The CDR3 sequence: CAWIQGAGELFF. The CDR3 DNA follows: TGTGCCTGGATCCAGGGGGCCGGGGAGCTGTTTTTT.

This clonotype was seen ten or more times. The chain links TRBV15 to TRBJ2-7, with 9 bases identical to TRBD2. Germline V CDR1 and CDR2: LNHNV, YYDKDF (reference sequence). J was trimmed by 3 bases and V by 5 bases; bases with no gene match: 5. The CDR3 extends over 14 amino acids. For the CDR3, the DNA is TGTGCCACCAGCCCGTTAGCGGGAGACTACGAGCAGTACTTC. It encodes CATSPLAGDYEQYF.

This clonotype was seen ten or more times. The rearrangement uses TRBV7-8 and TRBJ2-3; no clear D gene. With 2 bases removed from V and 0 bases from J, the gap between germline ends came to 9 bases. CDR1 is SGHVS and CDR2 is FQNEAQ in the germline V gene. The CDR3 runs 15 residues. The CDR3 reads CASSLWGISTDTQYF. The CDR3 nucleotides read TGTGCCAGCAGCTTATGGGGAATCAGCACAGATACGCAGTATTTT.

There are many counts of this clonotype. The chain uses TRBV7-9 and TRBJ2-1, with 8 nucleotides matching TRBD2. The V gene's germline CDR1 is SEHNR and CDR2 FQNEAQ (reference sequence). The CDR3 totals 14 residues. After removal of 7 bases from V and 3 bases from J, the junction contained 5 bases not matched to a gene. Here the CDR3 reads CASIQRELYNEQFF. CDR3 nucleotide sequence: TGTGCCAGCATCCAGCGGGAGCTCTACAATGAGCAGTTCTTC.

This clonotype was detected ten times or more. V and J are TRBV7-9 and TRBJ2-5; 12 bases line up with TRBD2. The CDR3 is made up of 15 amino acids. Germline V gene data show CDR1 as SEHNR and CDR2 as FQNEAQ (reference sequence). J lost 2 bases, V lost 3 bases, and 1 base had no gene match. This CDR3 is CASSFGLAGQETQYF. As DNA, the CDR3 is TGTGCCAGCAGCTTCGGACTAGCGGGACAAGAGACCCAGTACTTC.